One and the same sample provided the 18 T cell receptor beta chains below, sequenced in a study of blood T cells in healthy people across ages. Alongside a J-beta primer mix, a sample-barcoded 5' primer served in a second PCR lasting 7 to 11 cycles. In TCRdb, the 5' RACE reads were re-called with MiXCR into one record per CDR3 protein. The repertoire has some 320,000 distinct CDR3 sequences, 25% to 30% of them found once; the top ten carry 29%. Material: blood. All receptors come from a woman between 65 and 79 years old in good health.

In this sample, this clonotype turned up many times. The rearrangement joins TRBV7-2 to TRBJ2-1; 8 bases match TRBD2. The trim removed 5 bases at V and 1 base at J, leaving 4 bases unmatched. The CDR3 has 15 amino acids. The V gene's germline CDR1 is SGHTA and CDR2 FQGNSA. The CDR3 protein is CASSLSGSSYNEQFF. CDR3 nucleotide sequence: TGTGCCAGCAGCCTCAGCGGGAGTTCCTACAATGAGCAGTTCTTC.

J is TRBJ2-5 and V is TRBV7-2; 8 bases map to TRBD2. Gene TRBJ2-7 matches the end of the DNA better, so the J call may be wrong. CDR3 size: 15 residues. In germline, CDR1 is SGHTA, CDR2 FQGNSA. The CDR3 loop reads CASNQGLAGEYEQYF. For the CDR3, the DNA is TGTGCCAGCAACCAGGGCCTAGCGGGTGAGTACGAGCAGTACTTC.

This clonotype has only a few counts. The rearrangement links TRBV20-1 to TRBJ2-3, with TRBD2 identical over 12 bases. This CDR3 is built from 16 residues. Germline V lookup: CDR1 DFQATT, CDR2 SNEGSKA (reference sequence). The V gene end was trimmed by 4 bases and the J gene end by 0 bases; junction bases not matched to a gene: 5. The CDR3 nucleotides read TGCAGTGCTAAGGGACTAGCGGGCACTAGCACAGATACGCAGTATTTT. Its translation is CSAKGLAGTSTDTQYF.

This chain joins TRBV7-2 and TRBJ1-1; the D gene is possibly TRBD1 (5 bases). In germline, CDR1 is SGHTA, CDR2 FQGNSA. The CDR3 sequence is 14 residues long. Trimming cost V 5 bases and J 5 bases, with 15 bases left between them. In DNA form, the CDR3 reads TGTGCCAGCAGCCTAAAGAGAGGGGAAACTGAAGCTTTCTTT. It encodes CASSLKRGETEAFF.

The rearrangement links TRBV6-2 or TRBV6-3 to TRBJ1-1; D is possibly TRBD1 (6 bases). The germline V and J ends were trimmed by 0 bases and 8 bases, with 7 bases remaining between them. The germline V gene has CDR1 MNHEY and CDR2 SVGEGT. The CDR3 spans 12 residues. CDR3 nucleotides: TGTGCCAGCAGTTACTCGGACAGCGAAGCTTTCTTT. This codes for CASSYSDSEAFF.

This clonotype was counted at least ten times. The chain links TRBV29-1 to TRBJ2-5; tentative D call: TRBD2 (5 bases). CDR3 length equals 14 residues. The V end was cut by 4 bases, the J end by 5 bases, with 17 bases between. The germline V gene encodes CDR1 SQVTM and CDR2 ANQGSEA. The CDR3 loop reads CSVGTQGMGETQYF. CDR3 DNA: TGCAGCGTTGGGACTCAAGGCATGGGGGAGACCCAGTACTTC.

The J gene is TRBJ1-6, the V gene TRBV6-6; 7 bases match TRBD1. This CDR3 is built from 16 residues. The junction had 6 bases not matched to a gene; V was cut back by 2 bases and J by 5 bases. The germline V gene has CDR1 MNHNY and CDR2 SVGAGI (reference sequence). The CDR3 bases are TGTGCCAGCAGTTACGGCGGCAGGGGGGATAATTCACCCCTCCACTTT. It is translated as CASSYGGRGDNSPLHF.

This clonotype was recorded a few times. This chain connects TRBV5-1 to TRBJ1-6; no reliable D call. The CDR3 sequence is 16 residues long. Trimming shortened V by 4 bases and J by 14 bases, and 25 bases separated the two germline ends. The germline gives CDR1 SGHRS, CDR2 YFSETQ. CDR3 in DNA: TGCGCCAGCAGCGCATGGACTAGGACGACCGGTAGTTCCCTCCACTTT. Its protein is CASSAWTRTTGSSLHF.

The chain is built from TRBV29-1 and TRBJ1-5, with D possibly matching TRBD1 (5 bases). V was cut by 3 bases and J by 4 bases, with 10 bases left in between. The CDR3 totals 13 residues. CDR1 and CDR2 from the germline V gene are SQVTM and ANQGSEA. As DNA, the CDR3 is TGCAGCGTTGACCTGGGGGGGAATCAGCCCCAGCATTTT. Protein: CSVDLGGNQPQHF.

The J gene is TRBJ1-5, the V gene TRBV4-1; D is possibly TRBD1 (5 bases). Germline V CDR1 and CDR2: MGHRA, YSYEKL. CDR3 length: 14 residues. V was cut by 0 bases and J by 11 bases, with 14 bases left in between. The CDR3 DNA follows: TGCGCCAGCAGCCAAGATAGGCAGGGCACGTCCCAGCATTTT. The encoded protein is CASSQDRQGTSQHF.

The rearrangement uses TRBV29-1 and TRBJ1-4, with a weak D call TRBD1 (5 bases). This CDR3 has 13 amino acids. V lost 6 bases and J lost 5, with 13 bases in between. Germline values: CDR1 SQVTM, CDR2 ANQGSEA. The CDR3 DNA is TGCAGCGTCTCGGGACTGCTGAATGAAAAACTGTTTTTT. It codes for CSVSGLLNEKLFF. Using reference TRBV29-1 and TRBJ1-4 for the parts outside the CDR3, the full variable domain is SAVISQKPSRDICQRGTSLTIQCQVDSQVTMMFWYRQQPGQSLTLIATANQGSEATYESGFVIDKFPISRPNLTFSTLTVSNMSPEDSSIYLCSVSGLLNEKLFFGSGTQLSVL.

In its sample, this clonotype was seen many times. The chain couples TRBV10-3 to TRBJ2-3; D is perhaps TRBD1 (5 bases). The V end was cut by 2 bases, the J end by 3 bases, with 12 bases between. Germline CDR1 ENHRY, CDR2 SYGVKD. This CDR3 spans 15 amino acids. CDR3 region: CAISESAGMTDTQYF. The DNA for the CDR3 is TGTGCCATCAGTGAGAGTGCAGGGATGACAGATACGCAGTATTTT.

V and J are TRBV23-1 and TRBJ1-5, with 7 bases aligning to TRBD1. TRBV23-1 is recorded as an ORF, its role being uncertain. This CDR3 has 16 amino acids. V lost 3 bases, J lost 7 bases, and 12 bases stayed unmatched. The CDR3 DNA follows: TGCGCCAGCAGTCAGAGGGGGGGGGACAGCTTACAGCCCCAGCATTTT. Amino acids: CASSQRGGDSLQPQHF.

The chain carries TRBV11-2 and TRBJ2-7; tentatively, D is TRBD1 or TRBD2 (5 bases each). Trimming left V 3 bases short and J 1 base short, with 16 bases between. This CDR3 region has 16 residues. Germline CDR1 is SGHAT and CDR2 is FQNNGV. CDR3 residues: CASSLGVGYQSYEQYF. DNA of the CDR3: TGTGCCAGCAGCTTGGGGGTGGGCTACCAATCCTACGAGCAGTACTTC.

V gene TRBV9 combines with J gene TRBJ1-1; TRBD1 is a possible D gene (5 bases). The ends were cut back, 4 bases at V and 6 bases at J, with 16 bases in the middle. This CDR3 spans 14 amino acids. CDR1 and CDR2 from the germline V gene are SGDLS and YYNGEE. The CDR3 DNA follows: TGTGCCAGCAGCACCGACTCAGGGCAATCTGAAGCTTTCTTT. Its translation: CASSTDSGQSEAFF.

This clonotype was seen only a few times. The chain links TRBV28 to TRBJ1-2, with unresolved D. Germline CDR1 MDHEN, CDR2 SYDVKM. The V end lost 10 bases, the J end lost 1 base, and 10 bases lay between the germline ends. This CDR3 spans 12 amino acids. The CDR3 is CAIQSDNYGYTF. The DNA for the CDR3 is TGTGCCATCCAATCAGATAACTATGGCTACACCTTC.

This clonotype was detected many times. The chain employs TRBV5-5 and TRBJ2-2, with TRBD1 matching over 7 bases. Germline values: CDR1 SGHKS, CDR2 YYEKEE (reference sequence). J gave up 5 bases and V 0 bases, and 4 bases lay outside the gene matches. CDR3 length equals 15 residues. CDR3 residues: CASSLERQGTGELFF. For the CDR3, the DNA is TGTGCCAGCAGCTTGGAACGACAGGGAACCGGGGAGCTGTTTTTT.

This clonotype came up a few times. The chain joins TRBV20-1 to TRBJ2-5; D possibly corresponds to TRBD1 (6 bases). Germline values: CDR1 DFQATT, CDR2 SNEGSKA (reference sequence). This CDR3 is built from 16 residues. V gave up 4 bases and J gave up 2 bases, with 20 bases separating them. The CDR3 DNA sequence: TGCAGTGCTATCCAAGTGGGGGCCCCCCCACAAGAGACCCAGTACTTC. Its protein is CSAIQVGAPPQETQYF.